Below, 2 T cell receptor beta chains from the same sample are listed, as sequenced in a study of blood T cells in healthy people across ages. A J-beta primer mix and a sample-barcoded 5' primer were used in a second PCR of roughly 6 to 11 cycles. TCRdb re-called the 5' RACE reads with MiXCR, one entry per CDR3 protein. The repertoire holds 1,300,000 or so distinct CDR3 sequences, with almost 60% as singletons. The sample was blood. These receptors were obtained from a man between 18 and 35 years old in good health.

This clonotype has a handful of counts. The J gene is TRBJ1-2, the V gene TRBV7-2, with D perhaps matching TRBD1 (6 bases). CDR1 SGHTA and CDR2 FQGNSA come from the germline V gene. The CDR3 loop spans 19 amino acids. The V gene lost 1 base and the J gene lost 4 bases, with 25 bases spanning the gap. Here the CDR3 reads CASSLGGDRSLLWSYGYTF. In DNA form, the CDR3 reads TGTGCCAGCAGCTTAGGGGGCGACAGGAGCCTACTTTGGTCCTATGGCTACACCTTC.

The DNA for the CDR3 is TGTGCCAGCAGTTACCCGACAGTCGGTACAGATACGCAGTATTTT. This codes for CASSYPTVGTDTQYF. The V call is TRBV6-6, the J call TRBJ2-3, with a tentative D call TRBD1 (5 bases). Germline CDR1 is MNHNY and CDR2 is SVGAGI (reference sequence). Trimming stripped 2 bases from V and 3 bases from J, with 12 bases between. The CDR3 runs 15 residues.